This is a list of T cell receptor beta chains from one sample in a study of blood T cell repertoires in COVID-19. Measured with immunoSEQ multiplex PCR; TCRdb has only the in-frame clones, and not every one. The sample has around 150,000 clones, about four fifths seen once; the top ten hold about 8.4%. The sample was peripheral blood. The receptor set was obtained from a woman aged 60-75 years with active or convalescent COVID-19. Each CDR3 is given with its conserved first and last residue.

TRBJ2-3,TRBV5-1,CASSFSGSTDTQYF
TRBJ2-1,TRBV7-2,CASSGIGTSPGEQFF
TRBJ2-1,TRBV19,CASSPYSPSGGSEQFF
TRBJ2-2,TRBV28,CASSPKTGRSNTGELFF
TRBJ2-7,TRBV5-4,CASSFDSAYEQYF
TRBJ1-4,TRBV4-1,CASSLRDRADEKLFF
TRBJ1-1,TRBV30,CAWTVGGVGTEAFF
TRBJ2-5,TRBV18,CASSLRDSQETQYF
TRBJ1-5,TRBV3-1/TRBV3-2,CASSLTDSNQPQHF
TRBJ1-5,TRBV28,CASSQGYQPQHF
TRBJ1-5,TRBV19,CASSQTGGSGQPQHF
TRBJ1-1,TRBV7-3,CASSQGGYGGTEAFF
TRBJ2-3,TRBV5-1,CASSLGGTSTDTQYF
TRBJ2-5,TRBV29-1,CSVSQAQETQYF
TRBJ1-6,TRBV7-8,CASSLRRAPNNSPLHF
TRBJ1-5,TRBV28,CATRGGGNSNQPQHF
TRBJ2-7,TRBV23-1,CASSRQTSTSSYEQYF
TRBJ2-1,TRBV7-3,CASSPIGTSGRGNNEQFF
TRBJ1-1,TRBV5-1,CASSSGTDMNTEAFF
TRBJ2-3,TRBV4-3,CASSQGLPGTSTDTQYF
TRBJ2-7,TRBV27,CASSIDMGAKQYF
TRBJ1-5,TRBV10-2,CASRPTGGGNQPQHF
TRBJ1-2,TRBV7-2,CASSYRGDLIFNYGYTF
TRBJ1-1,TRBV11-2,CASSSFPRGPTEAFF
TRBJ2-1,TRBV24-1,CATSDRASYNEQFF
TRBJ2-1,TRBV6-6,CASSYSNSGAYNEQFF
TRBJ2-7,TRBV20-1,CSASVGGEVYEQYF
TRBJ1-3,TRBV19,CASTQAGNTIYF
TRBJ2-7,TRBV30,CAWTQGAARNEQYF
TRBJ2-4,TRBV29-1,CSVEGGLDIQYF
TRBJ2-1,TRBV18,CASSPPSDSPIAYNEQFF
TRBJ2-3,TRBV4-2,CASSLGLAGALRDTQYF
TRBJ1-1,TRBV28,CASSKRGLNTEAFF
TRBJ1-1,TRBV7-6,CASSSEGGANTEAFF
TRBJ1-4,TRBV6-6,CASTGDRPTNEKLFF
TRBJ1-1,TRBV19,CASIIGQARMANTEAFF
TRBJ2-7,TRBV28,CASKRPGWYEQYF
TRBJ2-3,TRBV29-1,CSASRTDTQYF
TRBJ1-2,TRBV7-2,CASSSQGPYGYTF
TRBJ1-1,TRBV28,CASSLLTGGEGAAFF
TRBJ1-2,TRBV30,CAWSGATGPGAVRYTF
TRBJ1-4,TRBV2,CASSRGLVEKLFF
TRBJ1-4,TRBV24-1,CATSDPRTGDSNEKLFF
TRBJ1-2,TRBV6-1,CASSEASGVGGYTF
TRBJ2-3,TRBV28,CASSFRGRTDTQYF
TRBJ2-2,TRBV5-1,CASSPNTGGSTGELFF
TRBJ2-1,TRBV18,CASSPPGGREQLSYNEQFF